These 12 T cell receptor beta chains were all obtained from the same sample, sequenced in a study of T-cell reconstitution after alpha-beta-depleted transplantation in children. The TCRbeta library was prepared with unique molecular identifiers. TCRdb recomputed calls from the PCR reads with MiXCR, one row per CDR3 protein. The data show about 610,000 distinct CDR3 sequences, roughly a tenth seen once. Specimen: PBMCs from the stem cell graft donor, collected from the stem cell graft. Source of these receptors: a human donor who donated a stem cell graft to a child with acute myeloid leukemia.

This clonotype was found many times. The CDR3 here is CASSVAGVTYEQYF. The CDR3 DNA follows: TGTGCCAGCAGCGTAGCGGGAGTCACCTACGAGCAGTACTTC. The rearrangement links TRBV6-1 to TRBJ2-7, with TRBD2 identical over 9 bases. The CDR3 consists of 14 residues. J gave up 2 bases and V 6 bases, and 5 bases lay outside the gene matches. In germline, CDR1 is MNHNS, CDR2 SASEGT.

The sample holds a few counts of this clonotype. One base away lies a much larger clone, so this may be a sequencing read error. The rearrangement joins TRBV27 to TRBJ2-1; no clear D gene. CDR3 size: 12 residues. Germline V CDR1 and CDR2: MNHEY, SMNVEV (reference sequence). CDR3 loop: CASSLSSNEQFF. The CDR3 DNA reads TGTGCCAGCAGTTTATCCTCCAATGAGCAGTTCTTC.

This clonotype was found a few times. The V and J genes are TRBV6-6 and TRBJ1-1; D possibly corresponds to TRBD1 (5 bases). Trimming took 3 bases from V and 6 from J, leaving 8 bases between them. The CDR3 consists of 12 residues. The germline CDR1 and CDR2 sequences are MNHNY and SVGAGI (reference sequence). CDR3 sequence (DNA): TGTGCCAGCAGTTATTGGGGCGCTGAAGCTTTCTTT. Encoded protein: CASSYWGAEAFF.

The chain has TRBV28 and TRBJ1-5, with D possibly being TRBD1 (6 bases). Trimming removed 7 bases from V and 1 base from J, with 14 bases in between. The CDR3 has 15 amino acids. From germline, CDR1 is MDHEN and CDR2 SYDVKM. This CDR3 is CASIGTLNSNQPQHF. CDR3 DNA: TGTGCCAGCATCGGGACACTCAACAGCAATCAGCCCCAGCATTTT.

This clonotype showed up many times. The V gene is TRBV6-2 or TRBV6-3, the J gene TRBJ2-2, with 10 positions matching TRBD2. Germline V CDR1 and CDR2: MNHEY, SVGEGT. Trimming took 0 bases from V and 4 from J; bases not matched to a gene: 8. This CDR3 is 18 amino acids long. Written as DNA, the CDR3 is TGTGCCAGCAGTTACTCCCTAGCGGGAGTAGGGAGCACCGGGGAGCTGTTTTTT. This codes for CASSYSLAGVGSTGELFF.

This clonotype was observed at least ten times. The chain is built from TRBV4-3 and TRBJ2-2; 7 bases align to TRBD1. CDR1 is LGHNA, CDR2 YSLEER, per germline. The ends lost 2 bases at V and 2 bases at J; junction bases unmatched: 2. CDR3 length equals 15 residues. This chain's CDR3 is CASSQTGANTGELFF. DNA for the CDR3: TGCGCCAGCAGCCAAACAGGGGCCAACACCGGGGAGCTGTTTTTT.

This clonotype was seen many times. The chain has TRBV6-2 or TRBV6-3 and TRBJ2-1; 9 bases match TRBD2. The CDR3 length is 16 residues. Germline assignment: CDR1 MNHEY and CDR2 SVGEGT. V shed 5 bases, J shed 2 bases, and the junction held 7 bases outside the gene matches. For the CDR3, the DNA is TGTGCCAGCAGTATTATAGCGGGAGTGGCCTACAATGAGCAGTTCTTC. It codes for CASSIIAGVAYNEQFF.

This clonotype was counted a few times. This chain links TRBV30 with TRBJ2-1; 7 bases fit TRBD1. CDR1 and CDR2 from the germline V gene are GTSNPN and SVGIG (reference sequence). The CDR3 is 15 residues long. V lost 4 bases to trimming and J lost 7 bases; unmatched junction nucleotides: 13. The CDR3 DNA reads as TGTGCCTGGACTTCTGGGCTCCAACAGGGGAATGAGCAGTTCTTC. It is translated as CAWTSGLQQGNEQFF. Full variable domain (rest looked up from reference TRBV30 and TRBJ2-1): SQTIHQWPATLVQPVGSPLSLECTVEGTSNPNLYWYRQAAGRGLQLLFYSVGIGQISSEVPQNLSASRPQDRQFILSSKKLLLSDSGFYLCAWTSGLQQGNEQFFGPGTRLTVL.

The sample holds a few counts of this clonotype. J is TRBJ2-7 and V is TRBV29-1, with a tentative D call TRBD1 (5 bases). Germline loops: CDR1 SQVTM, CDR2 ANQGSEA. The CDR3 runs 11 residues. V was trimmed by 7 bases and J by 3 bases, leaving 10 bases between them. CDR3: CSGQTGYEQYF. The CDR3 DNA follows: TGCAGCGGACAGACTGGCTACGAGCAGTACTTC.

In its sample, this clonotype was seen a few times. The CDR3 DNA sequence: TGCAGCGCCTCCCGAAACAATAATGAGCAGTTCTTC. It codes for CSASRNNNEQFF. The chain joins TRBV29-1 to TRBJ2-1; D is undetermined. Trimming removed 7 bases at V and 7 bases at J, with 14 bases between. This CDR3 contains 12 residues. CDR1 SQVTM and CDR2 ANQGSEA come from the germline V gene.

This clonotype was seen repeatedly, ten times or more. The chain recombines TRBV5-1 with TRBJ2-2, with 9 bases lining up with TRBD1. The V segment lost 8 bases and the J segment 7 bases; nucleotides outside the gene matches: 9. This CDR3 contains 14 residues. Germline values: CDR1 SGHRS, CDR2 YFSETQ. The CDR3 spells CASSTGGFDGELFF. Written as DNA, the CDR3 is TGCGCCAGTTCGACAGGGGGATTTGACGGGGAGCTGTTTTTT.

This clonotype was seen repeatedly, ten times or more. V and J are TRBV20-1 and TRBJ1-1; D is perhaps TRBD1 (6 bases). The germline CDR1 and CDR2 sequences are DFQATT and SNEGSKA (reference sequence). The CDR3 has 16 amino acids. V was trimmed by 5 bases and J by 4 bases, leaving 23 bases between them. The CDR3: CSAPAGQGSGGTEAFF. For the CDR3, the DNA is TGCAGTGCTCCGGCCGGGCAGGGGAGTGGGGGCACTGAAGCTTTCTTT.